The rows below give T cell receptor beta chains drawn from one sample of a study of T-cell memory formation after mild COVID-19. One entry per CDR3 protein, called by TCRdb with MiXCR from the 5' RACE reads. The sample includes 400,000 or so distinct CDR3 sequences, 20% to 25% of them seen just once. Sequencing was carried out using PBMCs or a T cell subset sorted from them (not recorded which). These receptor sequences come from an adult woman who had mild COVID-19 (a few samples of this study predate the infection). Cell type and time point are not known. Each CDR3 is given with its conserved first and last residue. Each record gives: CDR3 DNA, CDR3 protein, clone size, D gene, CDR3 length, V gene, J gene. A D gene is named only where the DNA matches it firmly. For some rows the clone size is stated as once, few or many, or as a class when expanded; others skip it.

TGTGCCAGCACGGAGCCGCGAGACACCGGGGAGCTGTTTTTT	CASTEPRDTGELFF	NA	NA	14	TRBV12-3/TRBV12-4	TRBJ2-2
TGTGCCAGCACCACGTACAAAACTAACTATGGCTACACCTTC	CASTTYKTNYGYTF	NA	NA	14	TRBV6-1	TRBJ1-2
TGCAGCGTTGATGGCCTAGCAGACTCCTACAATGAGCAGTTCTTC	CSVDGLADSYNEQFF	few	NA	15	TRBV29-1	TRBJ2-1
TGTGCCAGCAGTGAAAGGACTAGCGGGGGGCAGGCAGATACGCAGTATTTT	CASSERTSGGQADTQYF	NA	TRBD2	17	TRBV2	TRBJ2-3
TGTGCCAGCAGTTACCCTCTAGCGGGAGGGCCGTCAGATACGCAGTATTTT	CASSYPLAGGPSDTQYF	few	TRBD2	17	TRBV6-6	TRBJ2-3
TGTGCCAGCAGTCCCCACGGACAGGGGCCGAATTCACCCCTCCACTTT	CASSPHGQGPNSPLHF	NA	TRBD1	16	TRBV12-3/TRBV12-4	TRBJ1-6
TGCGCCAGCAGCACAGCTCCTCGTAGGGGATCCGATACGCAGTATTTT	CASSTAPRRGSDTQYF	few	NA	16	TRBV4-1	TRBJ2-3
TGTGCCAGCAGCCAAGAAGTATCCTCCTACGAGCAGTACTTC	CASSQEVSSYEQYF	few	NA	14	TRBV4-2	TRBJ2-7
TGCAGCGCCCATCGGGGGAGCGAGCAGTACTTC	CSAHRGSEQYF	NA	NA	11	TRBV29-1	TRBJ2-7
TGTGCCAGCAATACGGAGCGGGACGGTGAGCAGTTCTTC	CASNTERDGEQFF	few	TRBD2	13	TRBV13	TRBJ2-1
TGCGCCAGCAGCTTGAGGGTAGGGGAGACCGAGCAGTACTTC	CASSLRVGETEQYF	NA	NA	14	TRBV5-1	TRBJ2-7
TGTGCCAGCAGCTTACATCGTACTAGCAATGAGCAGTTCTTC	CASSLHRTSNEQFF	few	NA	14	TRBV7-9	TRBJ2-1
TGTGCCACCAGTGAACTCCGGCACGACATGGCCTCCGGACAGTCGGGACCTTACGAGCAGTACTTC	CATSELRHDMASGQSGPYEQYF	NA	NA	22	TRBV24-1	TRBJ2-7
TGTGCCACCGCGGGACAGGCGTTTAATCAGCCCCAGCATTTT	CATAGQAFNQPQHF	few	TRBD1	14	TRBV24-1	TRBJ1-5
TGTGCCAGCAGCCTCAGCGGGACCCAGTACTTC	CASSLSGTQYF	many	NA	11	TRBV12-3/TRBV12-4	TRBJ2-5
TGTGCCAGCAGTTACATGGGGGAGGCCGACGAGCAGTTCTTC	CASSYMGEADEQFF	NA	NA	14	TRBV6-5	TRBJ2-1
TGTGCCAGCAGCTTATGGGGGGGCAACACCGGGGAGCTGTTTTTT	CASSLWGGNTGELFF	NA	NA	15	TRBV7-3	TRBJ2-2
TGTGCCAGCAGCCGCCGAACCGGGACACGAATTTCTGGAAACACCATATATTTT	CASSRRTGTRISGNTIYF	few	NA	18	TRBV7-9	TRBJ1-3
TGTGCCAGCAGCTTTGCTAGACAAGAGACCCAGTACTTC	CASSFARQETQYF	many	NA	13	TRBV7-6	TRBJ2-5
TGTGCCAGCAGTACGACAGGGGTCAATGAGCAGTTCTTC	CASSTTGVNEQFF	few	TRBD1	13	TRBV6-1	TRBJ2-1
TGTGCCAGCAGCTTCGGCGGGGATGGCTACACCTTC	CASSFGGDGYTF	NA	NA	12	TRBV7-8	TRBJ1-2
TGTGCCAGCAGTTTAAGGACAGGGGGCGCATCGGCCCTCTTC	CASSLRTGGASALF	NA	TRBD1	14	TRBV12-3/TRBV12-4	TRBJ2-1
TGTGCCAGCAGTGAAGCGCGGGCAGGGGACGGTGGCTACACCTTC	CASSEARAGDGGYTF	NA	NA	15	TRBV2	TRBJ1-2
TGTGCCAGCAGTCCTGCGGGACCAGGCTATGAGCAGTTCTTC	CASSPAGPGYEQFF	NA	NA	14	TRBV12-3/TRBV12-4	TRBJ2-1
TGTGCCAGCAGCTCCCGCGGGGGACTTCGGAGGAGCACAGATACGCAGTATTTT	CASSSRGGLRRSTDTQYF	few	TRBD2	18	TRBV7-9	TRBJ2-3
TGTGCCATCAGTGAGAAGGCTACCAATTCACCCCTCCACTTT	CAISEKATNSPLHF	few	NA	14	TRBV10-3	TRBJ1-6
TGTGCCAGCAGCGCAGGAGGGACTAGCGGGGCCCACGAGCAGTACTTC	CASSAGGTSGAHEQYF	few	TRBD2	16	TRBV9	TRBJ2-7
TGTGCCAGTGCCAGCTACGAGCAGTACTTC	CASASYEQYF	NA	NA	10	TRBV25-1	TRBJ2-7
TGTGCCAGCAGTTCTGCGAGCGGGAGGGTTTCTGAGCAGTTCTTC	CASSSASGRVSEQFF	NA	TRBD2	15	TRBV6-2/TRBV6-3	TRBJ2-1
TGTGCCAGCAGCGGGACCGCTGCGCACGAGCAGTACTTC	CASSGTAAHEQYF	few	NA	13	TRBV7-9	TRBJ2-7
TGCAGCGTTGACGGGACTCAAGACTCCTACAATGAGCAGTTCTTC	CSVDGTQDSYNEQFF	NA	NA	15	TRBV29-1	TRBJ2-1
TGTGCCAGCAGCTCAAGACTGACGTCCTACGAGCAGTACTTC	CASSSRLTSYEQYF	few	NA	14	TRBV5-6	TRBJ2-7
TGTGCCAGCAGCCCGACCTATAGCAATCAGCCCCAGCATTTT	CASSPTYSNQPQHF	few	NA	14	TRBV12-3/TRBV12-4	TRBJ1-5
TGCGCCAGCAGCCAAGAGGGGGTTACCGGGACTAGCGGGAGACACGGGGAGCTGTTTTTT	CASSQEGVTGTSGRHGELFF	NA	TRBD2	20	TRBV4-1	TRBJ2-2
TGTGCCAGCAGCCGAGTATTCGAACCGGGACAGGAGCCTTATACGCAGTATTTT	CASSRVFEPGQEPYTQYF	NA	TRBD1	18	TRBV13	TRBJ2-3
TGCAGTGCTAGAAACGGAATGAACACTGAAGCTTTCTTT	CSARNGMNTEAFF	few	NA	13	TRBV20-1	TRBJ1-1
TGTGCCACCAGTGAGCCTACAGGGGCCTACAATGAGCAGTTCTTC	CATSEPTGAYNEQFF	few	TRBD1	15	TRBV24-1	TRBJ2-1
TGCAGTGCTTTTACAGGGTGGTACACTGAAGCTTTCTTT	CSAFTGWYTEAFF	NA	NA	13	TRBV20-1	TRBJ1-1
TGTGCCAGCAGCGTGGGGACCACGGTGGGGGAGCAGTACTTC	CASSVGTTVGEQYF	few	NA	14	TRBV9	TRBJ2-7
TGCGCCAGCGGGGGGTTGTCAGGGGACAATGAGCAGTTCTTC	CASGGLSGDNEQFF	few	NA	14	TRBV5-1	TRBJ2-1
TGTGCCATCGGAGGGGAGGCCTACGAGCAGTACTTC	CAIGGEAYEQYF	once	NA	12	TRBV10-3	TRBJ2-7
TGTGCCAGCAGTGGGACAGGGAGCCCTAATTCACCCCTCCACTTT	CASSGTGSPNSPLHF	NA	TRBD1	15	TRBV6-4	TRBJ1-6
TGTGCCTGGACTTTATTGGGGGAGCAGTACTTC	CAWTLLGEQYF	NA	NA	11	TRBV30	TRBJ2-7
TGTGCCAGCAGTGGACAGAGGAGCTCCTACGAGCAGTACTTC	CASSGQRSSYEQYF	NA	NA	14	TRBV6-5	TRBJ2-7
TGCAGCGTCACTAGCGGGACCTACGAGCAGTACTTC	CSVTSGTYEQYF	few	TRBD2	12	TRBV29-1	TRBJ2-7
TGTGCCAGCAGTCCCCCGGGTCCCCGGCGTCTCGAGCAGTACTTC	CASSPPGPRRLEQYF	NA	NA	15	TRBV12-3/TRBV12-4	TRBJ2-7
TGCGCCAGCAGCCGAACCGGGACTACTACAGATACGCAGTATTTT	CASSRTGTTTDTQYF	few	TRBD2	15	TRBV5-1	TRBJ2-3
TGTGCCAGCAGTTCGGACGTCAACTATGGCTACACCTTC	CASSSDVNYGYTF	NA	NA	13	TRBV12-3/TRBV12-4	TRBJ1-2
TGTGCCTGGAGTATTAAAAACACCGGGGAGCTGTTTTTT	CAWSIKNTGELFF	NA	NA	13	TRBV30	TRBJ2-2